These T cell receptor beta chains were read from a single sample in a study of shared clonotypes between healthy human individuals. Profiling relied on immunoSEQ multiplex PCR, and the TCRdb table lists in-frame clones only, not all of them. The table lists around 2.5 million clones, more than 85% of them singletons. Material for sequencing was naive CD4+ T cells from PBMCs. The receptors come from a man aged 18 to 35 in good health. Some clones in this sample may be carry-over from other donors' samples. The CDR3 runs from the conserved cysteine through the conserved F or W. Fields, in order: V gene, J gene, clone size, D gene, CDR3 length, CDR3 DNA, CDR3 protein. A D gene is named only where the DNA matches it firmly. Only some rows state a clone size, as once, few, many or a class for expanded clones.

>TRBV2|TRBJ2-7|once|TRBD2|15
TGTGCCAGCAGCCTCACTAGCGGGATTTCCTACGAGCAGTACTTC
CASSLTSGISYEQYF
>TRBV5-1|TRBJ1-1|.|.|17
TGCGCCAGCAGCTTGGACCGAAACAGGGAGTGGGGCACTGAAGCTTTCTTT
CASSLDRNREWGTEAFF
>TRBV27|TRBJ2-7|.|TRBD2|16
TGTGCCAGCAGTCCGGGACTAGCGGCGGGTTTGTACGGGCAGTACTTC
CASSPGLAAGLYGQYF
>TRBV5-4|TRBJ2-7|.|.|14
TGTGCCAGCAGTCTGAGTATTACTCCCTACGAGCAGTACTTC
CASSLSITPYEQYF
>TRBV5-1|TRBJ1-3|.|.|17
TGCGCCAGCAGCTTGGGATCGGGCGGGTACTCTGGAAACACCATATATTTT
CASSLGSGGYSGNTIYF
>TRBV7-6|TRBJ2-7|few|.|14
TGTGCCAGCAGCTCGGGTGGAAGTGGCTACGAGCAGTACTTC
CASSSGGSGYEQYF
>TRBV4-3|TRBJ2-2|.|.|15
TGCGCCAGCACCAAAATGAGAGCGAACACCGGGGAGCTGTTTTTT
CASTKMRANTGELFF
>TRBV2|TRBJ2-1|.|.|13
TGTGCCAGCAGGGATCGGGAAACCCAACGCGAGTTCTTC
CASRDRETQREFF
>TRBV5-4|TRBJ2-7|.|.|14
TGTGCCAGCAGCTTCCTGGGAGGAAGGTACGAGCAGTACTTC
CASSFLGGRYEQYF
>TRBV5-1|TRBJ2-2|.|TRBD2|15
TGCGCCAGTGGGACTAGCGGGAGTATTCGCGGGGAGCTGTTTTTT
CASGTSGSIRGELFF
>TRBV6-5|TRBJ2-7|.|TRBD2|15
TGTGCCAGCAGTCACCCGGGACCGGGGGGTGGCGAGCAGTACTTC
CASSHPGPGGGEQYF
>TRBV28|TRBJ1-3|.|.|15
TGTGCCAGCAGCCTAGGTGGGACTTCTGGAAACACCATATATTTT
CASSLGGTSGNTIYF
>TRBV5-1|TRBJ2-7|.|TRBD2|16
TGCGCCAGCACATTTGACCCTAGCGGGAGTCTCTACGAGCAGTACTTC
CASTFDPSGSLYEQYF
>TRBV5-1|TRBJ2-1|.|TRBD2|18
TGCGCCAGCAGCTCCGGGACTAGCGGGAGGGCCGGCCACAATGAGCAGTTCTTC
CASSSGTSGRAGHNEQFF
>TRBV19|TRBJ1-5|.|.|13
TGTGCCAGTAGTATCACAGCTAATCAGCCCCAGCATTTT
CASSITANQPQHF
>TRBV9|TRBJ2-7|.|.|13
TGTGCCAGCAGCGCCCGACCCGGGGACGAGCAGTACTTC
CASSARPGDEQYF
>TRBV5-5|TRBJ2-7|.|.|12
TGTGCCAGCAGCTTGGGTGTCTACGAGCAGTACTTC
CASSLGVYEQYF
>TRBV2|TRBJ2-1|.|TRBD2|15
TGTGCCAGCTTAGTGGTAGCGGGAGTACGGAATGAGCAGTTCTTC
CASLVVAGVRNEQFF
>TRBV28|TRBJ2-6|.|.|20
TGTGCCAGCAGTTTCGCCCCCTGGGAGTTCTCATACTCTGGGGCCAACGTCCTGACTTTC
CASSFAPWEFSYSGANVLTF
>TRBV5-6|TRBJ2-7|.|TRBD1|17
TGTGCCAGCAGCTTGGTGGTGGCGGGACAGGGGAATCACGAGCAGTACTTC
CASSLVVAGQGNHEQYF
>TRBV5-1|TRBJ1-1|.|.|13
TGCGCCAGCCGCAGAGGGGCGGCCACTGAAGCTTTCTTT
CASRRGAATEAFF
>TRBV16|TRBJ2-7|.|.|12
TGTGCCAGCAGTCCAGGGGGGGACGAGCAGTACTTC
CASSPGGDEQYF
>TRBV29-1|TRBJ1-1|.|.|13
TGCAGCGTTTCAGAAAAAGCGGGAGGAGAAGCTTTCTTT
CSVSEKAGGEAFF
>TRBV19|TRBJ2-1|.|.|15
TGTGCCAGTAGCAGACAGCCCACATCCTACAATGAGCAGTTCTTC
CASSRQPTSYNEQFF
>TRBV25-1|TRBJ2-1|.|TRBD1|16
TGTGCCAGCAGTGAAAGTGGGACAGGGGCTTACAATGAGCAGTTCTTC
CASSESGTGAYNEQFF
>TRBV30|TRBJ1-2|.|.|14
TGTGCCTGGAGTCGAACAGGTTCCGTCGATGGCTACACCTTC
CAWSRTGSVDGYTF
>TRBV4-2|TRBJ2-1|once|TRBD1|15
TGTGCCAGCAGCGCCCGGGACAGGGAATACAATGAGCAGTTCTTC
CASSARDREYNEQFF
>TRBV19|TRBJ1-5|once|.|14
TGTGCCAGTAGCGCAGCAGGGATCCTGCAGCCCCAGCATTTT
CASSAAGILQPQHF
>TRBV19|TRBJ1-1|.|.|13
TGTGCCAGTAGTATCATCGTTGGGGCTGGAGCTTTCTTT
CASSIIVGAGAFF
>TRBV7-8|TRBJ1-5|.|.|15
TGTGCCAGCAGCTTAGTGGGTACCGGCAATCAGCCCCAGCATTTT
CASSLVGTGNQPQHF
>TRBV5-4|TRBJ1-1|.|.|15
TGTGCCAGCAGTTCTCCCGGGACGATGAACACTGAAGCTTTCTTT
CASSSPGTMNTEAFF
>TRBV4-1|TRBJ2-7|.|.|14
TGCGCCAGCAGAAGGGTCGGGGAATCCTACGAGCAGTACTTC
CASRRVGESYEQYF
>TRBV20-1|TRBJ2-1|.|.|11
TGCAGTGCTATAGGGGAGTATGAGCAGTTCTTC
CSAIGEYEQFF
>TRBV28|TRBJ2-5|.|.|13
TGTGCCAGCAGTTTGGGCGGCGCAGAGACCCAGTACTTC
CASSLGGAETQYF
>TRBV5-1|TRBJ2-3|.|TRBD1|15
TGCGCCAGCAGCATCGGGACAGGGGACACAGATACGCAGTATTTT
CASSIGTGDTDTQYF
>TRBV6-6|TRBJ2-5|.|.|13
TGTGCCAGCAGTGACCCTCCAAGGGAGACCCAGTACTTC
CASSDPPRETQYF
>TRBV7-9|TRBJ1-3|.|.|14
TGTGCCAGCAGCGGCTACAGTGCCGGAAACACCATATATTTT
CASSGYSAGNTIYF
>TRBV28|TRBJ1-4|.|.|13
TGTGCCAGCACAGGGGCCACTAATGAAAAACTGTTTTTT
CASTGATNEKLFF
>TRBV7-2|TRBJ1-2|.|.|14
TGTGCCAGCAGCTTGGAGGGTTACCTAGGTGGCTACACCTTC
CASSLEGYLGGYTF
>TRBV5-4|TRBJ2-6|.|.|16
TGTGCCAGCAGCGAACTACAGGGATCTGGGGCCAACGTCCTGACTTTC
CASSELQGSGANVLTF
>TRBV5-1|TRBJ1-5|.|.|13
TGCGCCAGCAGCTTCGGTAGCAATCAGCCCCAGCATTTT
CASSFGSNQPQHF
>TRBV7-2|TRBJ1-5|once|.|14
TGTGCCAGCAGTGACTCATTTAGCAATCAGCCCCAGCATTTT
CASSDSFSNQPQHF
>TRBV6-5|TRBJ1-2|.|.|15
TGTGCCAGCAGTCGTCTGATCCGGCGGAGGGAGGGCTACACCTTC
CASSRLIRRREGYTF
>TRBV10-3|TRBJ2-7|once|TRBD2|13
TGTGCCATCAGGGGACTAGCGTCCTACGAGCAGTACTTC
CAIRGLASYEQYF
>TRBV5-4|TRBJ2-5|.|TRBD2|14
TGTGCCAGCAGCATGGGACTAGGGCCCGAGACCCAGTACTTC
CASSMGLGPETQYF
>TRBV7-9|TRBJ2-1|.|.|16
TGTGCCAGCAGCTCCCGGGTTATACTCGCCTCGAATGAGCAGTTCTTC
CASSSRVILASNEQFF
>TRBV30|TRBJ2-1|.|TRBD2|14
TGTGCCTGCCAACTAGCGGGGATGTACAATGAGCAGTTCTTC
CACQLAGMYNEQFF
>TRBV10-3|TRBJ1-5|.|.|18
TGTGCCATCAGTGAACCCGGACGGGGCCCCAATGGCAGTCAGCCCCAGCATTTT
CAISEPGRGPNGSQPQHF
>TRBV7-9|TRBJ2-5|.|.|14
TGTGCCAGCAGACACGGTCAGAGGGAAGAGACCCAGTACTTC
CASRHGQREETQYF
>TRBV7-2|TRBJ1-1|.|TRBD1|15
TGTGCCAGCAGCTTTTTACAGGGGGCAAGGACTGAAGCTTTCTTT
CASSFLQGARTEAFF